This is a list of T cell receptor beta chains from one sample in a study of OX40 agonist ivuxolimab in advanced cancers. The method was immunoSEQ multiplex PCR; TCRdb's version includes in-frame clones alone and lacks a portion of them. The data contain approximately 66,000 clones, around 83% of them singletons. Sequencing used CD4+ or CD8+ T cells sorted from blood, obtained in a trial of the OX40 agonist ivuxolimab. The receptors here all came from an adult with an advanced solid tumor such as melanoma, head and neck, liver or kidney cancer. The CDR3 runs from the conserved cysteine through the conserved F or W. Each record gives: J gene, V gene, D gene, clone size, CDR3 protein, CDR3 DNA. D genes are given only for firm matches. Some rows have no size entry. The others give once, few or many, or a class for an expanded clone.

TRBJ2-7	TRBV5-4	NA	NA	CASSLGGGRSDEQYF	TGTGCCAGCAGCTTGGGCGGGGGCCGATCGGACGAGCAGTACTTC
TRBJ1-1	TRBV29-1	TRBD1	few	CSVDRWRQGGTEAFF	TGCAGCGTTGATCGGTGGAGACAGGGGGGGACTGAAGCTTTCTTT
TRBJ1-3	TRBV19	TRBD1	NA	CASSSQTGVGNTIYF	TGTGCCAGTAGTTCCCAGACAGGGGTTGGAAACACCATATATTTT
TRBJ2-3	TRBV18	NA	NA	CASSRDVSSTDTQYF	TGTGCCAGCTCACGGGACGTTTCTAGCACAGATACGCAGTATTTT
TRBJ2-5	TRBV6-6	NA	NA	CASRTTEIQETQYF	TGTGCCAGCAGGACGACAGAGATCCAAGAGACCCAGTACTTC
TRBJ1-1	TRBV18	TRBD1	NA	CASSPFGTAEAFF	TGTGCCAGCTCACCTTTCGGGACAGCCGAGGCTTTCTTT
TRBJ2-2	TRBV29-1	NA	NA	CSVVVAPTGNTGELFF	TGCAGCGTTGTAGTTGCACCCACAGGGAACACCGGGGAGCTGTTTTTT
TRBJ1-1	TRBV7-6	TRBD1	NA	CASSAQGATEAFF	TGTGCCAGCAGCGCACAGGGGGCCACTGAAGCTTTCTTT
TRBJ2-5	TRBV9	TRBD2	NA	CASSVGSRGGGETQYF	TGTGCCAGCAGCGTAGGATCCCGCGGGGGAGGGGAGACCCAGTACTTC
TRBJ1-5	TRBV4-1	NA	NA	CASSQDYPGRDSNQPQHF	TGCGCCAGCAGCCAAGATTACCCGGGACGGGATAGCAATCAGCCCCAGCATTTT
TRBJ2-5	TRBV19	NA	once	CASRMVRGGQETQYF	TGTGCCAGTAGAATGGTTAGGGGGGGACAAGAGACCCAGTACTTC